Listed here is a single T cell receptor beta chain. Its specific antigen is unknown. The record has no base qualities; no much larger clone is one base away. These data belong to a study of OX40 agonist ivuxolimab in advanced cancers. About the study as a whole: Ivuxolimab, which targeted the costimulatory receptor OX40 (CD134), was an agonistic, fully human IgG2 monoclonal antibody. Of the approximately 50 dose-escalation patients, hepatocellular carcinoma was present in 19, melanoma in approximately 15, renal cell carcinoma in 9 and head and neck cancer in 9. Partial responses occurred in three dose-escalation patients: two with cutaneous melanoma and one with hepatocellular carcinoma. Intravenous ivuxolimab was administered to patients every 2 weeks at six dose levels: 0.01, 0.1, 0.3, 1.5, 3 and 10 mg/kg. The paper describes the monotherapy dose-escalation part (N of about 55 patients) of the phase I trial of ivuxolimab. Patients were allowed to have had prior anti-PD-1, anti-PD-L1 or anti-CTLA-4 therapy, and around 40% of the dose-escalation patients had previously received checkpoint inhibitors. The point of sequencing TCRbeta in the periphery was to test whether ivuxolimab changed TCR sequence diversity and drove clonal T-cell expansion. The dose-escalation cohort was about 86% male with a mean age of roughly 62 years, ranging from roughly 20 to 80. General study outcomes and caveats: At doses of 0.1 to 3.0 mg/kg, clonal expansion of both CD4+ and CD8+ T cells in blood was seen between baseline and week 6. Antigen specificity was not determined for the clonally expanded peripheral T cells. In the 0.1-3.0 mg/kg groups, partial responders were among the patients with the lowest normalized peripheral clonal expansion, particularly in CD8+ T cells. Low levels of normalized T-cell clonal expansion were also seen in some nonresponding patients. On average, CD8+ T cells showed more expanded clones than CD4+ T cells after ivuxolimab.

Genomic DNA was isolated from the sorted cells so that the TCRbeta CDR3 region could be sequenced. TCRbeta CDR3 regions were sequenced using the immunoSEQ Assay. The immuneACCESS repertoire file appears here via TCRdb, limited to in-frame rearrangements. These files lack a portion of the clones; in checked studies, under half of the deficit traces to unresolved V genes, and the cause of the others is not known. The sample has about 60,000 clones on record, roughly nine tenths of them singletons. Around 15% of the sample is held by the ten biggest clonotypes. Patients with autoimmune disease history or receiving systemic immunosuppression were excluded from the trial. In every dose cohort, peripheral blood was drawn for TCR sequencing at baseline, cycle 4 day 1, and cycle 7 day 1. The samples were taken from a phase I, first-in-human, multicenter, open-label dose-escalation trial of ivuxolimab. The trial enrolled adults with locally advanced or metastatic head and neck squamous cell, hepatocellular, melanoma or renal cell carcinoma. Before TCR sequencing, CD4+ and CD8+ T cells were separately sorted from peripheral blood.

Source: CD4+ or CD8+ T cells sorted from blood, taken in a trial of the OX40 agonist ivuxolimab. This receptor was obtained from an adult with an advanced solid tumor such as melanoma, head and neck, liver or kidney cancer.

The DNA sequence follows: TGCGCCAGCCGGGGCAGGGATAATTCACCCCTCCACTTT. Translated, it gives CASRGRDNSPLHF. The sequence links TRBV5-1 to TRBJ1-6; the best D guess is TRBD1, with 5 bases matching. From the germline V gene, CDR1 is SGHRS and CDR2 is YFSETQ. A distance of 10 bases separates the germline ends of V and J, which lose 7 bases and 5 bases respectively. From the cysteine up to the phenylalanine, the CDR3 has a length of 13 residues. The only DNA kept is the CDR3, 39 bases in frame from the first base.